This T cell receptor (beta chain) comes out of a study of vaccination and CD4 T cells after COVID-19. Across the study: Samples were taken after vaccination, a median of roughly 72 days after dose two, with a range of 14 to 241. The stimulus for the cells was overlapping spike peptides derived from SARS-CoV-2, HCoV-NL63, HCoV-OC43 and HCoV-229E.

The study sequenced cultured CD4+ T cell DNA using the Oncomine TCR Beta short-read assay. Via MiXCR, TCRdb re-called the PCR reads, giving one row per CDR3 protein. The sample records 15,000 to 20,000 distinct CDR3 sequences, roughly 27% being singletons. CDR3 length: 15 residues. Germline trimming cut 0 bases from V and 7 bases from J; bases unmatched to any gene: 4. The germline V gene has CDR1 SGHTA and CDR2 FQGTGA. Regarding treatment: roughly nine-day PBMC culture with coronavirus spike peptide pools or control peptides (ViraFEST assay). Study observations and caveats: For convalescent patients, a median about 86% of reactive clones surfaced exclusively after vaccination.

As for this clonotype: Antigen specificity is unknown.

This chain connects TRBV7-3 to TRBJ1-4, with 8 bases fitting TRBD1. Input material: cultured CD4+ T cells from blood. This TCR came from a human donor with COVID-19. The CDR3, as DNA: TGTGCCAGCAGCTTAACTGCAGGGGGCGGTGAAAAACTGTTTTTT. It encodes CASSLTAGGGEKLFF.